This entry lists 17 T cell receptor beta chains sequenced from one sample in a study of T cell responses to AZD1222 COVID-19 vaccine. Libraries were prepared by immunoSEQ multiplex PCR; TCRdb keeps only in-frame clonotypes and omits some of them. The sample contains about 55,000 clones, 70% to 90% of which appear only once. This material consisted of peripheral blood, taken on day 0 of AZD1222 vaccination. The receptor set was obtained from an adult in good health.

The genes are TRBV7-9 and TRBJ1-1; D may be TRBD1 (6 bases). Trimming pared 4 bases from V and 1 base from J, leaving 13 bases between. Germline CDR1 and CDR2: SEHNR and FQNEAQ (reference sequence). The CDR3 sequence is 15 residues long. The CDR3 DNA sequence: TGTGCCAGCAGCTCCCCCGGGACACCGAACACTGAAGCTTTCTTT. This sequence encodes CASSSPGTPNTEAFF.

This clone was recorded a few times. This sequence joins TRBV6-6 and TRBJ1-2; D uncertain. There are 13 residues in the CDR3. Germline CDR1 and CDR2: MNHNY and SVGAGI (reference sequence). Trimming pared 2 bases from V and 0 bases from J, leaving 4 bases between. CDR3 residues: CASSYRPNYGYTF. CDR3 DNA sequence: TGTGCCAGCAGTTACAGACCTAACTATGGCTACACCTTC.

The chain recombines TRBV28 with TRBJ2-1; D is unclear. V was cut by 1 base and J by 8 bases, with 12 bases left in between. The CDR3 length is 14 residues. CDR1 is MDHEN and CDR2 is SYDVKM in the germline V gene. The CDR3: CASSLSFFVHEQFF. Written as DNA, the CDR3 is TGTGCCAGCAGTTTATCCTTCTTCGTACATGAGCAGTTCTTC. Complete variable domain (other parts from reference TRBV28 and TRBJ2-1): DVKVTQSSRYLVKRTGEKVFLECVQDMDHENMFWYRQDPGLGLRLIYFSYDVKMKEKGDIPEGYSVSREKKERFSLILESASTNQTSMYLCASSLSFFVHEQFFGPGTRLTVL.

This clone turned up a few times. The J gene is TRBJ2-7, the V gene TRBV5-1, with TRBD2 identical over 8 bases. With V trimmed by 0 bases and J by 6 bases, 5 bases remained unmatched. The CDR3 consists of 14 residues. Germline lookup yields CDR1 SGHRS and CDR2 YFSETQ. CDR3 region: CASSLGPGGAEQYF. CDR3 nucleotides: TGCGCCAGCAGCTTGGGACCGGGAGGGGCCGAGCAGTACTTC. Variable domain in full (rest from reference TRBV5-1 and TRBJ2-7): KAGVTQTPRYLIKTRGQQVTLSCSPISGHRSVSWYQQTPGQGLQFLFEYFSETQRNKGNFPGRFSGRQFSNSRSEMNVSTLELGDSALYLCASSLGPGGAEQYFGPGTRLTVT.

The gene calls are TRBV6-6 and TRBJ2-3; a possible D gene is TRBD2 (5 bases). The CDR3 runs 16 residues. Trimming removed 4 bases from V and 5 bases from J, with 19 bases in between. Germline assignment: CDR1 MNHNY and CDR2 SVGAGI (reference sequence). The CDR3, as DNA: TGTGCCAGCAGTTCATCCCCTACTAGACCGCAAGATACGCAGTATTTT. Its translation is CASSSSPTRPQDTQYF.

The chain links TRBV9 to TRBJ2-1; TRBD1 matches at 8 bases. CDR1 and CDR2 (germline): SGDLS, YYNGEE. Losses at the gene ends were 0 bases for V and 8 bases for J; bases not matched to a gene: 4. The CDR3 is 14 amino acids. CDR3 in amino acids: CASSVDDRGHEQFF. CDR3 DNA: TGTGCCAGCAGCGTAGATGACAGGGGACATGAGCAGTTCTTC.

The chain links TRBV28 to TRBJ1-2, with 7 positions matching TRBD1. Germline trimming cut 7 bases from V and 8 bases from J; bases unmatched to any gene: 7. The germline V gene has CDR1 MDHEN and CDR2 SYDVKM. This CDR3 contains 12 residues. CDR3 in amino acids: CASNSGGGGYTF. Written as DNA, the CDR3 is TGTGCCAGCAATTCAGGGGGTGGCGGCTACACCTTC.

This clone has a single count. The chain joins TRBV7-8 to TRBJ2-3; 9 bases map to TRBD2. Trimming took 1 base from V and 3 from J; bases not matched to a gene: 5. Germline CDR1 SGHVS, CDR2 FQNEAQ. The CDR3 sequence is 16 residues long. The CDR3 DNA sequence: TGTGCCAGCAGCTTAGTTCCTAGCGGGAAAACAGATACGCAGTATTTT. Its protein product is CASSLVPSGKTDTQYF.

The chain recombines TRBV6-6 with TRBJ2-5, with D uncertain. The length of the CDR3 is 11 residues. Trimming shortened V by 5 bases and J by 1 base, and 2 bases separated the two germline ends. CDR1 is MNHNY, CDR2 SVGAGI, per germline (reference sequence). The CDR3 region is CASSLQETQYF. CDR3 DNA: TGTGCCAGCAGTCTCCAAGAGACCCAGTACTTC.

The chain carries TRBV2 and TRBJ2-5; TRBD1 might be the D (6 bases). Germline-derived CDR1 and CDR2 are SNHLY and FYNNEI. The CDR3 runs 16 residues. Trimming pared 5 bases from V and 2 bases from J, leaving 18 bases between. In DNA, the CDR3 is TGTGCCAGCAGTACTCGCGCTATTGGACAGCAAGAGACCCAGTACTTC. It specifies CASSTRAIGQQETQYF.

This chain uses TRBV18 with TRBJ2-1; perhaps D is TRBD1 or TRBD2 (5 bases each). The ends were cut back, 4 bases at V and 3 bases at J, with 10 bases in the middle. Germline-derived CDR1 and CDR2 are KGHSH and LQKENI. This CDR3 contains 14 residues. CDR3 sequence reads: CASSRDLNYNEQFF. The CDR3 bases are TGTGCCAGCTCACGGGACCTTAACTACAATGAGCAGTTCTTC.

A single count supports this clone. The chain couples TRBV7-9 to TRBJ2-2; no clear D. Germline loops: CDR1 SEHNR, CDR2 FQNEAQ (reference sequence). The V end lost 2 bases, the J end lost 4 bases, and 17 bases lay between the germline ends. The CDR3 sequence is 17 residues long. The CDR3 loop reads CASSLIGVVGSTGELFF. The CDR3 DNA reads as TGTGCCAGCAGCTTAATTGGAGTGGTAGGGTCCACCGGGGAGCTGTTTTTT.

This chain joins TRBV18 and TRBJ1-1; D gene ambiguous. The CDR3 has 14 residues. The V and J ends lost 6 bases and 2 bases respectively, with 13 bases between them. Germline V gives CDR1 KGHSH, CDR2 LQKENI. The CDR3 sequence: CASSPGKGNTEAFF. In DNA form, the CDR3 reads TGTGCCAGCTCCCCCGGAAAGGGAAACACTGAAGCTTTCTTT.

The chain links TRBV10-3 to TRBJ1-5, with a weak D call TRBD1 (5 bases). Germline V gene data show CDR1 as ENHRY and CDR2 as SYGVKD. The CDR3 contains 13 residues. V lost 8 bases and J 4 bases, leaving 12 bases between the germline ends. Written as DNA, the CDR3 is TGTGCCATCGCCAGGGAAGGTAATCAGCCCCAGCATTTT. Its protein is CAIAREGNQPQHF.

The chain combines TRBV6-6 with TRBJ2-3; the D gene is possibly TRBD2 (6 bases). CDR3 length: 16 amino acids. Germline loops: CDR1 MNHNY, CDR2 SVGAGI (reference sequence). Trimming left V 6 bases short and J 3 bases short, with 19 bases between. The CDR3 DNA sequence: TGTGCCAGCAGCCCCATGGAGGGGAGGCAGACAGATACGCAGTATTTT. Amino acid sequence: CASSPMEGRQTDTQYF.

The CDR3 spells CASSPRSGGSNYGYTF. The CDR3 nucleotides are TGTGCCAGCAGTCCTCGATCCGGAGGATCTAACTATGGCTACACCTTC. The V call is TRBV27, the J call TRBJ1-2; D unclear. The CDR3 sequence is 16 residues long. V shed 5 bases and J shed 0 bases, with 16 bases lying between them. Looked up from germline, CDR1 is MNHEY and CDR2 is SMNVEV (reference sequence).

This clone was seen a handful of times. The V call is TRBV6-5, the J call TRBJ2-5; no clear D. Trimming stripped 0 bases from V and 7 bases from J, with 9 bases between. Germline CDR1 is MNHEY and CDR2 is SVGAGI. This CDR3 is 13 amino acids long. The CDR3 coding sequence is TGTGCCAGCAGTTACTCGAGCCGCGGGACCCAGTACTTC. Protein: CASSYSSRGTQYF.